The source of this T cell receptor (beta chain) is a study of T cells in localized non-small cell lung cancer. Whole-study findings and limits: A median of approximately 60 of the top 100 tumor clones appeared in adjacent lung, which was paired and uninvolved. Since sequencing was restricted to only one region of the tumor, intratumor heterogeneity remains a possibility. There was an association of higher blood T cell density with longer overall survival. Uninvolved adjacent lung, not tumor, had the highest T cell clonality.

The germline CDR1 and CDR2 sequences are SNHLY and FYNNEI. The CDR3 contains 12 residues. Trimming took off 5 bases at V and 5 bases at J, with 7 bases between the two ends. Sequenced by immunoSEQ multiplex PCR; TCRdb stores in-frame clones only, minus some. The profile shows about 59,000 clones, roughly 90% of them singletons. As for this clone: Its cognate antigen is unknown.

The sample was peripheral blood, taken before any cancer treatment. The chain uses TRBV2 and TRBJ2-1; no firm D call. This sequence was found in a woman aged 35-75 years with stage I lung adenocarcinoma. Here the CDR3 reads CASSQLHNEQFF. CDR3 coding DNA: TGTGCCAGCAGTCAACTCCACAATGAGCAGTTCTTC.